The rows below give T cell receptor beta chains drawn from one sample of a study of CD8 T cells in ankylosing spondylitis. TCRdb re-analysed the 5' RACE reads in MiXCR, keeping a single row per CDR3 protein. Here the sample spans some 46,000 distinct CDR3 sequences, more than 9.5% being singletons. Material: blood, either unsorted or a sorted T cell fraction (not recorded which). These receptors were taken from a male donor with ankylosing spondylitis or in good health (not recorded which). Each CDR3 is given with its conserved first and last residue. A D gene is named only where the DNA matches it firmly. Size tells how often a clone was seen (once, few, many) or the class of an expanded clone, and some rows leave it out.

clone size,J gene,V gene,D gene,CDR3 DNA,CDR3 protein
many,TRBJ2-2,TRBV20-1,.,TGCAGTGCTAGAGATCCCCAGGGGCTTACCGGGGAGCTGTTTTTT,CSARDPQGLTGELFF
many,TRBJ2-7,TRBV6-1,.,TGTGCCAGCGGGGCCAGGCAAGACGTACGGTACGAGCAGTACTTC,CASGARQDVRYEQYF
many,TRBJ2-3,TRBV20-1,.,TGCAGTGCCTCGGGCGGGGGCTTGGATACGCAGTATTTT,CSASGGGLDTQYF
.,TRBJ1-6,TRBV12-3/TRBV12-4,TRBD1,TGTGCCAGCAGTCGGGACAGTGGCGCCTATAATTCACCCCTCCACTTT,CASSRDSGAYNSPLHF
many,TRBJ1-1,TRBV3-1,.,TGTGCCAGCAGCCGGGCCCATGGCGACACTGAAGCTTTCTTT,CASSRAHGDTEAFF
.,TRBJ2-3,TRBV20-1,.,TGCAGTGCTAGAGATCGTGGGATAGGAGGGGGGGCTGTCTCAGATACGCAGTATTTT,CSARDRGIGGGAVSDTQYF
few,TRBJ2-6,TRBV5-1,.,TGCGCCAGCAGCTTGGGGGTAGGAGCCTCTGGGGCCAACGTCCTGACTTTC,CASSLGVGASGANVLTF
many,TRBJ2-5,TRBV15,.,TGTGCCACCAGCAGACTCGGACCCCCCGAGGGGGAGACCCAGTACTTC,CATSRLGPPEGETQYF
few,TRBJ2-3,TRBV5-1,TRBD1,TGCGCCAGCAGCCGCAGGACAGGGGGCGTGACAGATACGCAGTATTTT,CASSRRTGGVTDTQYF
many,TRBJ2-7,TRBV10-3,.,TGTGCCATCAGTGGGACAGACTCCTACGAGCAGTACTTC,CAISGTDSYEQYF
many,TRBJ2-3,TRBV20-1,TRBD1,TGCAGTGCTAGAGGTGAAACAGGGGGCATGACAGATACGCAGTATTTT,CSARGETGGMTDTQYF
medium-sized,TRBJ2-1,TRBV5-1,TRBD2,TGCGCCAGCAGTCTTAGCGGGGGTTACAATGAGCAGTTCTTC,CASSLSGGYNEQFF
medium-sized,TRBJ2-2,TRBV29-1,.,TGCAGCGTTTCCTTTTGGGGCGGGGAGCTGTTTTTT,CSVSFWGGELFF
many,TRBJ2-7,TRBV3-1,.,TGTGCCAGCAGCTTACAGCGCTGGATCACCTACGAGCAGTACTTC,CASSLQRWITYEQYF
many,TRBJ1-5,TRBV2,.,TGTGCCAGCAGTGAAGCGCTGAGGAGCAATCAGCCCCAGCATTTT,CASSEALRSNQPQHF
many,TRBJ1-5,TRBV6-2/TRBV6-3,TRBD1,TGTGCCAGCAGTTCCAGGGACAGTGTGAACCAGCCCCAGCATTTT,CASSSRDSVNQPQHF
few,TRBJ1-5,TRBV7-8,.,TGTGCCAGCAGCTTAGATCCCGTTCAGCCCCAGCATTTT,CASSLDPVQPQHF
medium-sized,TRBJ2-2,TRBV29-1,TRBD2,TGCAGCGTTGAATACAGCGGGGGAAACACCGGGGAGCTGTTTTTT,CSVEYSGGNTGELFF
many,TRBJ2-7,TRBV20-1,.,TGCAGTGCTAGAGACTTGCCAGGACTCTACGAGCAGTACTTC,CSARDLPGLYEQYF
.,TRBJ2-2,TRBV5-4,.,TGTGCCAGCAGCTTGAAAACGGGAAGGGACACCGGGGAGCTGTTTTTT,CASSLKTGRDTGELFF
many,TRBJ1-1,TRBV12-3/TRBV12-4,TRBD1,TGTGCCAGCAGCGATCCGGGACAGGGGAACACTGAAGCTTTCTTT,CASSDPGQGNTEAFF
many,TRBJ2-1,TRBV4-1,.,TGCGCCAGTAGAGCTTTTGGACCGTACAATGAGCAGTTCTTC,CASRAFGPYNEQFF
many,TRBJ2-3,TRBV12-3/TRBV12-4,TRBD1,TGTGCCAGCAGTACCGGACAGGGGGACACAGATACGCAGTATTTT,CASSTGQGDTDTQYF
many,TRBJ2-3,TRBV6-1,.,TGTGCCAGCAGTCCGGAGGGGGTAAGCACAGATACGCAGTATTTT,CASSPEGVSTDTQYF
many,TRBJ1-1,TRBV28,.,TGTGCCAGCAGTTTTAACACTGAAGCTTTCTTT,CASSFNTEAFF
many,TRBJ2-1,TRBV7-8,TRBD2,TGTGCCAGCAGCTGGCGGGGGGGTAGCATTGGTGAGCAGTTCTTC,CASSWRGGSIGEQFF